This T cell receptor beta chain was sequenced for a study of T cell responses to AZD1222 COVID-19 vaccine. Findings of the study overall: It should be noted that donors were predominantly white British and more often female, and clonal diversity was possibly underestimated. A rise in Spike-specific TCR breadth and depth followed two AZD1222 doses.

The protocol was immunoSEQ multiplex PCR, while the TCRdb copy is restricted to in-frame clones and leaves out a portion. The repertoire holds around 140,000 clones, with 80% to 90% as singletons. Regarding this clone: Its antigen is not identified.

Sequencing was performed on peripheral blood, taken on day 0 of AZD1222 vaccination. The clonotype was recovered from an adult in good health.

As DNA, the CDR3 is TGTGCCAGCAGCTCTCGGACAGGAATGAACACTGAAGCTTTCTTT. It codes for CASSSRTGMNTEAFF. The rearrangement uses TRBV7-9 and TRBJ1-1, with 7 bases fitting TRBD1. The CDR3 runs 15 residues. In germline, CDR1 is SEHNR, CDR2 FQNEAQ (reference sequence). Trimming cost V 4 bases and J 0 bases; bases outside gene matches: 5.